The following is a T cell receptor beta chain sequence with its context. The target antigen is unknown. This clone may be a read error of a much larger clone one base away. This entry belongs to a study of molecular identifiers for immune sequencing clone quantification. General observations from the study: Over 98% of effector molecules, yet under 1% of naive-cell molecules, were held by clones above 20 RNA copies. Reportedly, one cell's Jurkat TCR RNA was detected within one million naive CD8 cells.

TCRdb analysed the PCR reads with MiXCR anew, one entry per CDR3 protein. Among hundreds of thousands of distinct CDR3 sequences listed, 20% to 25% were seen once. The source of this sequence is a human donor in good health. Some libraries in this study had Jurkat cell RNA spiked in. The sample was naive CD8+ T cells from blood, with Jurkat cell RNA spiked in. Subset meaning: FACS-sorted CD8+CD4-CCR7+CD45RA+ naive T cells.

For the CDR3, the DNA is TGCGCCAGCAGCTTACTGGACTCGATGAGGGAGACCCGGTACTTC. This gives the protein CASSLLDSMRETRYF. The chain combines TRBV5-1 with TRBJ2-5; possible D gene TRBD2, 5 bases. The CDR3 extends over 15 amino acids. In germline, CDR1 is SGHRS, CDR2 YFSETQ.